The sequence of this T cell receptor beta chain was determined in a study of cytomegalovirus exposure and HLA in healthy donors. General study points: In an earlier analysis, most TCR beta V segments were productive about 90% or about 30% of the time. Cytomegalovirus association was listed for 164 TCR beta chains. Per a later analysis, 16,951 TCR beta sequences showed association with HLA alleles at 0.05 false discovery rate.

Trimming took 3 bases from V and 5 from J; bases not matched to a gene: 13. CDR1 and CDR2 from the germline V gene are MGHDK and SYGVNS. CDR3 size: 17 residues. There were likely unrecorded immune exposures, though donors were nominally healthy when sampled. The PCR had 60 Vbeta and 13 Jbeta primers. The assay was immunoSEQ multiplex PCR, and TCRdb's table has in-frame clones only and misses some. Here the sample spans about 130,000 clones, roughly 78% being singletons. This clone has a handful of counts. What it binds is not known. The chain combines TRBV25-1 with TRBJ2-1, with 7 positions matching TRBD1. The sequenced material came from PBMCs. This TCR was recovered from a man younger than 40 in good health and CMV-seronegative. CDR3 protein: CASSDMDRRQGDNEQFF. The CDR3, as DNA: TGTGCCAGCAGTGACATGGACCGCAGACAGGGAGACAATGAGCAGTTCTTC.